The following is a TCR beta chain sequence with its context. Germline CDR1 reads MGHDK; CDR2 reads SYGVNS. Germline trimming cut 0 bases from V and 7 bases from J; bases unmatched to any gene: 4. This CDR3 is built from 14 residues. The entry originates in a study of PD-L1 blockade in urothelial cancer. Libraries were prepared by immunoSEQ multiplex PCR; TCRdb keeps only in-frame clonotypes and omits some of them. In the table there are more than 65,000 clones, around 90% of which are singletons. The clonotype comes from a woman aged 70 to 79 with urothelial cancer. The chain has TRBV25-1 and TRBJ1-1; 8 bases line up with TRBD1. This specimen was PBMCs, taken around atezolizumab (anti-PD-L1) treatment. This chain's CDR3 is CASSEYRQGNEAFF. The CDR3 coding sequence is TGTGCCAGCAGTGAATATAGACAGGGGAATGAAGCTTTCTTT.